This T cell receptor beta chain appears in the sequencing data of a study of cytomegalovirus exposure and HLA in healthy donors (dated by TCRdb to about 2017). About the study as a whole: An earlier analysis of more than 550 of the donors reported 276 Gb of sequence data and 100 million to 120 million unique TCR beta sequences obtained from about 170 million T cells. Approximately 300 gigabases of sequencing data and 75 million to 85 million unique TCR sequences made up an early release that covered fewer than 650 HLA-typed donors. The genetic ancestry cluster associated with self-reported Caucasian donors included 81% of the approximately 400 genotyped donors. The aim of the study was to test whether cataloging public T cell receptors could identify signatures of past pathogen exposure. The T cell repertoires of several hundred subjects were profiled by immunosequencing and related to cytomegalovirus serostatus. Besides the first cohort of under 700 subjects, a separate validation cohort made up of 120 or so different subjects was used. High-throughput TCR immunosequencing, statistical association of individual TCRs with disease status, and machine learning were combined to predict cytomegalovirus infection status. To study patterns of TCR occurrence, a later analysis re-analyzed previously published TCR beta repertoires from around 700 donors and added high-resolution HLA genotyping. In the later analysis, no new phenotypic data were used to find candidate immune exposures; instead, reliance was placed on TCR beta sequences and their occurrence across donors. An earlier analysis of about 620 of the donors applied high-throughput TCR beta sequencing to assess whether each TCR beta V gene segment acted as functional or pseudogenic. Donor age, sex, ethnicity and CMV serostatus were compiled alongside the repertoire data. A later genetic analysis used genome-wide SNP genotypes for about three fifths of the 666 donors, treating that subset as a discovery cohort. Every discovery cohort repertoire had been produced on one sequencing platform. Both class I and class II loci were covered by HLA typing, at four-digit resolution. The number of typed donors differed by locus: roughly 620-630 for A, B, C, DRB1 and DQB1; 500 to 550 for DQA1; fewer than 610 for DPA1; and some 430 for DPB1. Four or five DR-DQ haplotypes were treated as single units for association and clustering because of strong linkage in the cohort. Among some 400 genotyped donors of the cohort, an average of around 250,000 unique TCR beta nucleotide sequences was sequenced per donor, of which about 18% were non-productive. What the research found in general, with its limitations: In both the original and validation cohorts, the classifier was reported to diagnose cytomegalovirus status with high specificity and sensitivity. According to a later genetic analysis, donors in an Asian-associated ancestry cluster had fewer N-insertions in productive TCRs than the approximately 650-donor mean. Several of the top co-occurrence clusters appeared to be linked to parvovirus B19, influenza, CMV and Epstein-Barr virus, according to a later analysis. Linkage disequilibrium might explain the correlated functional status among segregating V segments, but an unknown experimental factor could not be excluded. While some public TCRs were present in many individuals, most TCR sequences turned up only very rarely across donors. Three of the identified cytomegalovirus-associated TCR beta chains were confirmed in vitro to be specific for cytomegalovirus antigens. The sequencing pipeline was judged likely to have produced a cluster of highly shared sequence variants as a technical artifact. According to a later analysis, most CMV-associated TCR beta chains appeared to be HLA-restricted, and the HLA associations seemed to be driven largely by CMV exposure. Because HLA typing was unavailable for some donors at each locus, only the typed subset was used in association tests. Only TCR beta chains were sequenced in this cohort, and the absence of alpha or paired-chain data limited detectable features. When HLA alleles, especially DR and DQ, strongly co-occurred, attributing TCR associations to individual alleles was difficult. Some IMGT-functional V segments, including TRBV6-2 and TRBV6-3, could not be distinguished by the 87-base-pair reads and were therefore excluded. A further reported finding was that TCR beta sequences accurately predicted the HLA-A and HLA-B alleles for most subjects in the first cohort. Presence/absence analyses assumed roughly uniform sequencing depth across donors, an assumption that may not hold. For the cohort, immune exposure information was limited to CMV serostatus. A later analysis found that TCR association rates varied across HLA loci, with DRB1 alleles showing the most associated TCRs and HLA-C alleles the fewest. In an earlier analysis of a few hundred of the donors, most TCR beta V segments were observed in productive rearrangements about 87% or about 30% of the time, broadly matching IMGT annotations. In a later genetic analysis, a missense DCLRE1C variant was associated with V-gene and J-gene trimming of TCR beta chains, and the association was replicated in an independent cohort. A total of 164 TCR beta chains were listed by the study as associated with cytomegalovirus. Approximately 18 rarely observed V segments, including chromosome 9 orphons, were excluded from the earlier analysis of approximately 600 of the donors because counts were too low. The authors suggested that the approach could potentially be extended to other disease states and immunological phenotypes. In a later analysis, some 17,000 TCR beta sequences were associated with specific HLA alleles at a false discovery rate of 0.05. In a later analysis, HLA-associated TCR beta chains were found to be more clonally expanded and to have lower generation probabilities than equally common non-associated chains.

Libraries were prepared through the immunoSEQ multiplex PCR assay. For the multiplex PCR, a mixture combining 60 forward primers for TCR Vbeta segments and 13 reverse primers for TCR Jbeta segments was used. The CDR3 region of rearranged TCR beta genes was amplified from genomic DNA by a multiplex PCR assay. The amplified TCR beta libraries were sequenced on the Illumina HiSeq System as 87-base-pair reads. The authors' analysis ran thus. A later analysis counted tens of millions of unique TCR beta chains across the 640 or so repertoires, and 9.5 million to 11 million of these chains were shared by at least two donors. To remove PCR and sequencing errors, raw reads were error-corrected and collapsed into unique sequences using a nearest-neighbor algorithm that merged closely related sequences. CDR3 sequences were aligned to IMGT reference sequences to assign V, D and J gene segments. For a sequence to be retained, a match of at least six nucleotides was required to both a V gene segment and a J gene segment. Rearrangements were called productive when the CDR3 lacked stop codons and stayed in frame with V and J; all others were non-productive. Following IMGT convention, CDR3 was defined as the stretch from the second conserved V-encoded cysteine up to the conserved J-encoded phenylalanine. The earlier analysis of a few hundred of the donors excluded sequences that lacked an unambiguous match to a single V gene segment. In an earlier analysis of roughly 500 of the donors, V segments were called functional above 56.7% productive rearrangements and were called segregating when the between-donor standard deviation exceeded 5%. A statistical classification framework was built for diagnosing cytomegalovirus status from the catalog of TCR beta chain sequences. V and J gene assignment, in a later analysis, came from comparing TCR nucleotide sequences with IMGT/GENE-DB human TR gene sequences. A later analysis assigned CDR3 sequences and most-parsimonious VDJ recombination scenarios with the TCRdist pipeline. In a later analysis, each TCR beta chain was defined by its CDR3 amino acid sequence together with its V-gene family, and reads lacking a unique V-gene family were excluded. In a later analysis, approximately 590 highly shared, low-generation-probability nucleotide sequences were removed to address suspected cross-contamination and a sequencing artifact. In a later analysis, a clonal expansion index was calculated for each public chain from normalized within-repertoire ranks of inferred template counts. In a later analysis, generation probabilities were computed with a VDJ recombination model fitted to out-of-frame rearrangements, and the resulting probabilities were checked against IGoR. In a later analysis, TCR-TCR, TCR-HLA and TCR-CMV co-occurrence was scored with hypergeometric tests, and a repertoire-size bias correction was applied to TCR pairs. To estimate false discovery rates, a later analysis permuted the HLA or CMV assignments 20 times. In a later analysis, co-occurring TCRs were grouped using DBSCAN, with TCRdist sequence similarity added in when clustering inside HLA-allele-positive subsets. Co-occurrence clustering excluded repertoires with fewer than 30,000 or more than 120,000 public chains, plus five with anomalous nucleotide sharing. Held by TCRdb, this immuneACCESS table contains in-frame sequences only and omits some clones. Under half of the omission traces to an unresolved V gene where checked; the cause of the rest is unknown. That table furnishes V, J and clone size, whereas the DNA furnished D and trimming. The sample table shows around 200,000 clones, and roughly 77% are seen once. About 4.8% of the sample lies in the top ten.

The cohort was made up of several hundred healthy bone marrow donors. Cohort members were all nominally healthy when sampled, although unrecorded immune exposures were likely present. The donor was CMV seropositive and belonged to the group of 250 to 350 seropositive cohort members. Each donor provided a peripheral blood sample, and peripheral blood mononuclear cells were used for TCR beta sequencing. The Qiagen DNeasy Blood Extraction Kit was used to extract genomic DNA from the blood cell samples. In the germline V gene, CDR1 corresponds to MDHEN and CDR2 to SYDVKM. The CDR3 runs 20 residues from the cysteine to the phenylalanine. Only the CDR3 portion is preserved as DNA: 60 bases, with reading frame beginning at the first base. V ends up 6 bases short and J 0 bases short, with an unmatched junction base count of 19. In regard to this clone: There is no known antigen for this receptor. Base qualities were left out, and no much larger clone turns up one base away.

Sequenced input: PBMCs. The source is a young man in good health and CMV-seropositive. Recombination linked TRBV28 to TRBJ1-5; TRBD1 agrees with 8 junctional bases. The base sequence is TGTGCCAGCAGACCTTTACCGGGACAGGCTTCCCCCTATAGCAATCAGCCCCAGCATTTT. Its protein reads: CASRPLPGQASPYSNQPQHF.